This T cell receptor (beta chain) was retrieved from a study of human T cells and chemical hapten exposure. Looked up from germline, CDR1 is SQVTM and CDR2 is ANQGSEA. Trimming at V came to 4 bases and at J to 10 bases, leaving 12 bases not matched to a gene. This CDR3 spans 15 amino acids. This clonotype has at least ten counts. TCRdb independently ran MiXCR on the RACE reads; one entry per CDR3 protein. The sample lists about 380,000 distinct CDR3 sequences, around 4.8% occurring once. The time point was: patch test 1, 2 weeks after DPC sensitization. This sample's treatment: therapeutic diphenylcyclopropenone sensitization with weekly scalp DPC.

This rearrangement joins TRBV29-1 to TRBJ2-1; 11 bases line up with TRBD1. The TCR originated in a woman in her fifties or sixties with alopecia areata. Some clones in this sample may be carry-over from other donors' samples. This sample comprised whole blood, obtained in connection with sensitization to the hapten diphenylcyclopropenone (DPC). DNA of the CDR3: TGCAGCGTTGGAGGACAGGGGGCGAGGTTGTTGGAGCAGTTCTTC. This translates into CSVGGQGARLLEQFF.